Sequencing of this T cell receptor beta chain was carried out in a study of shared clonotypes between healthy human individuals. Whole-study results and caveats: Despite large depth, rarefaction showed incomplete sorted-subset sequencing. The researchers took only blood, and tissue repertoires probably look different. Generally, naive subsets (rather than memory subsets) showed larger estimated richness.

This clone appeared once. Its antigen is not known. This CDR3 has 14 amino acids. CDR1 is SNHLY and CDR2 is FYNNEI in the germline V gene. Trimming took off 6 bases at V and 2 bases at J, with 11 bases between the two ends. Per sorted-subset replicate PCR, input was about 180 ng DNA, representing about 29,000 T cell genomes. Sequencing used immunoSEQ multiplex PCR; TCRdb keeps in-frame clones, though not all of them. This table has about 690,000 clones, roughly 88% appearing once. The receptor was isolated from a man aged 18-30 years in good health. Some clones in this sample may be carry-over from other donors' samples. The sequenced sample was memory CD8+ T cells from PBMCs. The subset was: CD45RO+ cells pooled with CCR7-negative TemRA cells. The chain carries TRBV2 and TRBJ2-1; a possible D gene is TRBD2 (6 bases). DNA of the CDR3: TGTGCCAGCAGCTGGGGGGTTACCTACAATGAGCAGTTCTTC. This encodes CASSWGVTYNEQFF.